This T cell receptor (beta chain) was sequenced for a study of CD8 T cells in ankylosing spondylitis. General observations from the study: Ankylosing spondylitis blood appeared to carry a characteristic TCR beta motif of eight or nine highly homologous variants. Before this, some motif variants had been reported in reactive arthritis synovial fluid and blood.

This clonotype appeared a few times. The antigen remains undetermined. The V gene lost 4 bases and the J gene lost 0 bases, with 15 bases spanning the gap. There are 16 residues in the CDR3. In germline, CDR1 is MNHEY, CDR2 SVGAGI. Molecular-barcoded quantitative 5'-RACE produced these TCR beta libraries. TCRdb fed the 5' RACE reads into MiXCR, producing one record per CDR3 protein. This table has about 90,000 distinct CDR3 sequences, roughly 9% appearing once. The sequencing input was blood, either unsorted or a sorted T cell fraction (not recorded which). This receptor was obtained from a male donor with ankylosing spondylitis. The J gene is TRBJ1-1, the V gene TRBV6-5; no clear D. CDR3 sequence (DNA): TGTGCCAGCAGTTCCCGGACCGATTCTATGAACACTGAAGCTTTCTTT. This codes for CASSSRTDSMNTEAFF.